Each of the 9 T cell receptor beta chains below was sequenced from the same sample in a study of vaccination effects on CD4 cells after COVID-19. Their antigen targets remain unknown. CD4+ T cells specific for antigen were expanded with viral peptide pools by the ViraFEST assay before sequencing. Cells that had been cultured for 9 to 10 days were the source of isolated CD4+ T cells. People in the vaccine group had not been infected with SARS-CoV-2 before, and their nucleocapsid antibodies were negative. Sequenced by immunoSEQ multiplex PCR; TCRdb stores in-frame clones only, minus some. The sample holds tens of thousands of clones; roughly 74% are singletons and the top ten take around 2.9%. The sequencing used CD4+ T cells from PBMCs cultured with HCoV-NL63 spike peptides, collected before COVID-19 vaccination. These receptor sequences come from a human donor who received a COVID-19 vaccine.

CDR3 protein: CASNRDRNAFF. The CDR3 nucleotides read TGTGCCAGCAATAGGGACAGGAACGCTTTCTTT. The chain carries TRBV6-5 and TRBJ1-1; 8 bases fit TRBD1. Trimming cost V 7 bases and J 11 bases; bases outside gene matches: 6. Germline V CDR1 and CDR2: MNHEY, SVGAGI. The CDR3 contains 11 residues.

This chain links TRBV7-3 with TRBJ1-5; D unresolved. The V end lost 1 base, the J end lost 2 bases, and 24 bases lay between the germline ends. Per the germline V gene, CDR1 is SGHTA and CDR2 is FQGTGA. The CDR3 spans 20 residues. CDR3 in amino acids: CASSLRRPFGLFGRNQPQHF. The DNA for the CDR3 is TGTGCCAGCAGCTTAAGGCGGCCATTCGGGCTATTCGGACGCAATCAGCCCCAGCATTTT.

V usage is TRBV11-2 and J usage is TRBJ2-7, with D possibly being TRBD1 (7 bases). V lost 5 bases, J lost 0 bases, and 14 bases lay in between. This CDR3 comprises 15 residues. Germline CDR1 and CDR2: SGHAT and FQNNGV. The CDR3 reads CASSLRGESSYEQYV. The CDR3 DNA follows: TGTGCCAGCAGCCTCAGGGGGGAGAGCTCCTACGAGCAGTACGTC.

The rearrangement joins TRBV7-2 to TRBJ1-6; TRBD1 matches at 7 bases. The CDR3 has 14 amino acids. Germline-derived CDR1 and CDR2 are SGHTA and FQGNSA. V shed 6 bases and J 7 bases; nucleotides not matched to a gene: 6. The CDR3 coding sequence is TGTGCCAGCAGGCCGGGACAGCAGAATTCACCCCTCCACTTT. Translation gives CASRPGQQNSPLHF.

The chain couples TRBV28 to TRBJ1-6; D is possibly TRBD1 (5 bases). The V end lost 11 bases, the J end lost 11 bases, and 19 bases lay between the germline ends. The CDR3 is made up of 13 amino acids. Looked up from germline, CDR1 is MDHEN and CDR2 is SYDVKM. The CDR3 DNA follows: TGTGCCGGCGCAAGGGACTCCGGGGCACCCCTCCACTTT. Protein: CAGARDSGAPLHF.

This clone was picked up a small number of times. The chain employs TRBV18 and TRBJ1-5; 9 nucleotides line up with TRBD1. CDR1 KGHSH and CDR2 LQKENI come from the germline V gene. This CDR3 has 14 residues. V was pared by 2 bases and J by 5 bases, with 1 base of the junction left unmatched. Written as DNA, the CDR3 is TGTGCCAGCTCACCAGGACAGGGGCATCAGCCCCAGCATTTT. It encodes CASSPGQGHQPQHF. Using reference TRBV18 and TRBJ1-5 for the parts outside the CDR3, the full variable domain is NAGVMQNPRHLVRRRGQEARLRCSPMKGHSHVYWYRQLPEEGLKFMVYLQKENIIDESGMPKERFSAEFPKEGPSILRIQQVVRGDSAAYFCASSPGQGHQPQHFGDGTRLSIL.

The genes are TRBV19 and TRBJ1-2; no clear D gene. There are 14 residues in the CDR3. The germline CDR1 and CDR2 sequences are LNHDA and SQIVND (reference sequence). V shed 6 bases and J shed 5 bases, with 16 bases lying between them. CDR3 in amino acids: CASRRVGAGYGYTF. CDR3 coding DNA: TGTGCCAGTAGGAGGGTTGGAGCTGGTTATGGCTACACCTTC.

The gene calls are TRBV5-6 and TRBJ1-2; D is perhaps TRBD1 (5 bases). V dropped 5 bases and J dropped 4 bases, with 12 bases sitting between them. The CDR3 spans 13 residues. From germline, CDR1 is SGHDT and CDR2 YYEEEE. The CDR3 DNA follows: TGTGCCAGCAGATACCACGGGGGCTATGGCTACACCTTC. Its protein product is CASRYHGGYGYTF.

This clone has a handful of counts. This chain connects TRBV3-1 (or the pseudogene TRBV3-2) to TRBJ1-1, with 8 nucleotides matching TRBD1. With 3 bases clipped from V and 8 bases from J, the junction kept 2 bases outside the gene matches. CDR3 length: 12 amino acids. Germline-derived CDR1 and CDR2 are LGHDT and YNNKEL (reference sequence). The DNA of the CDR3 is TGTGCCAGCAGCCACGGACAGGGCGAAGCTTTCTTT. This gives the protein CASSHGQGEAFF.